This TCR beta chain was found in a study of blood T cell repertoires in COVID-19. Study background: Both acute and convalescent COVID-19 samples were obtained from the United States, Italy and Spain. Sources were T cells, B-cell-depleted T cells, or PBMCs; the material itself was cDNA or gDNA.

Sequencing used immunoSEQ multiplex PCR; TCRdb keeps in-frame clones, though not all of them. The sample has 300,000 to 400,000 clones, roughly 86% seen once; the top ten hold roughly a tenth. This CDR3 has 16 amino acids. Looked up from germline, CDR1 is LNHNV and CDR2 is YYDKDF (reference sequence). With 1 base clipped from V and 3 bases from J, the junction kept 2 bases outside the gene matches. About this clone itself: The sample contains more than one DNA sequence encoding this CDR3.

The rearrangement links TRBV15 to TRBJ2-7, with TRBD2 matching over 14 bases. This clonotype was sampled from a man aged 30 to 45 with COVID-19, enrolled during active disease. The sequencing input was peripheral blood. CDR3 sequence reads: CATSRGGTSGSYEQYF. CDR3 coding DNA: TGTGCCACCAGCAGAGGTGGGACTAGCGGGAGCTACGAGCAGTACTTC.